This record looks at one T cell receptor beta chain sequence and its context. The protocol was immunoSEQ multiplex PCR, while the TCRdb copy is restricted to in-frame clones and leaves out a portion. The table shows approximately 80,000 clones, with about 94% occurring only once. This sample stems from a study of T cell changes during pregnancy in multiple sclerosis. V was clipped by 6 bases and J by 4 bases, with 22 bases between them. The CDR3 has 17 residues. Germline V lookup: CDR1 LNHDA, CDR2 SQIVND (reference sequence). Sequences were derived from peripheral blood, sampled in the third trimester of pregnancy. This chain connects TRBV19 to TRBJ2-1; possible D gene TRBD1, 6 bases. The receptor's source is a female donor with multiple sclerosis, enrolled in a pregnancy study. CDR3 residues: CASRASERTVDYNEQFF. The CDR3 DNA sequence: TGTGCCAGTAGGGCATCAGAAAGGACAGTCGATTACAATGAGCAGTTCTTC.